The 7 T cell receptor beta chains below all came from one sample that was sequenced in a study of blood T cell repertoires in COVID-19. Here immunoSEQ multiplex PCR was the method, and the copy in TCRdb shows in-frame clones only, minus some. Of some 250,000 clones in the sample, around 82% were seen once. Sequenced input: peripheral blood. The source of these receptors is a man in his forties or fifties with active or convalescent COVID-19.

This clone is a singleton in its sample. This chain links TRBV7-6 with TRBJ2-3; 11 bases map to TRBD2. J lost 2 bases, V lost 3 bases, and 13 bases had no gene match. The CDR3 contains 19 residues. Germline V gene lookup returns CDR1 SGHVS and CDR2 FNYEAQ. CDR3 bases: TGTGCCAGCAGCTTCAGCCCCAGTACTAGCGGGGGAAACACAGATACGCAGTATTTT. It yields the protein CASSFSPSTSGGNTDTQYF.

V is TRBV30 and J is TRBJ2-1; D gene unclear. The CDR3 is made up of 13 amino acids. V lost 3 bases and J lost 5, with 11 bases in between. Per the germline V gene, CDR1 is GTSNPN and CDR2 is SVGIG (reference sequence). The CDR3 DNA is TGTGCCTGGAGAGTGTACGGAGACAATGAGCAGTTCTTC. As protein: CAWRVYGDNEQFF.

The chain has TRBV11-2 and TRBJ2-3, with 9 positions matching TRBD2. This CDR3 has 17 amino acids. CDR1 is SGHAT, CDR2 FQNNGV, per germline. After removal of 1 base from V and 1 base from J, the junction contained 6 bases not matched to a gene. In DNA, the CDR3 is TGTGCCAGCAGCTTAGGCCCTAGCGGGGTCGGCACAGATACGCAGTATTTT. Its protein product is CASSLGPSGVGTDTQYF.

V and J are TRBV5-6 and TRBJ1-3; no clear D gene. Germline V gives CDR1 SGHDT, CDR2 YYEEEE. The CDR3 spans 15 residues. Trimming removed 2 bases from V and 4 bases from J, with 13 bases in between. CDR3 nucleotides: TGTGCCAGCAGCTTAGCAGGAAATTTCGGAAACACCATATATTTT. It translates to CASSLAGNFGNTIYF.

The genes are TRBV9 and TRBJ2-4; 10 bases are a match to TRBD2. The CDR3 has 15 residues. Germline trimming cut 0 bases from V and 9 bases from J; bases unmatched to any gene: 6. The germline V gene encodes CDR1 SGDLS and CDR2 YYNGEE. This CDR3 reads CASSVDSSGGGIQYF. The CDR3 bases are TGTGCCAGCAGCGTAGACTCTAGCGGGGGAGGCATTCAGTACTTC.

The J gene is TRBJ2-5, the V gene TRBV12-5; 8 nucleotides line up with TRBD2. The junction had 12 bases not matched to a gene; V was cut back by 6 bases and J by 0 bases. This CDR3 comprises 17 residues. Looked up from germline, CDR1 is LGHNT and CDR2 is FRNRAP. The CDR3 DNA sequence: TGTGCTAGTGGCCCCTCCGGGGTAGCGGGGAACCAAGAGACCCAGTACTTC. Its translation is CASGPSGVAGNQETQYF.

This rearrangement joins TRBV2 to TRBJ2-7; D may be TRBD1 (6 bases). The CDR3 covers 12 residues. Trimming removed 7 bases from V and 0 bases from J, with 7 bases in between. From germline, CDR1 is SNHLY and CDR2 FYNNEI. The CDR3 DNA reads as TGTGCCAGCACAGGGGACTCCTACGAGCAGTACTTC. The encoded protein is CASTGDSYEQYF.